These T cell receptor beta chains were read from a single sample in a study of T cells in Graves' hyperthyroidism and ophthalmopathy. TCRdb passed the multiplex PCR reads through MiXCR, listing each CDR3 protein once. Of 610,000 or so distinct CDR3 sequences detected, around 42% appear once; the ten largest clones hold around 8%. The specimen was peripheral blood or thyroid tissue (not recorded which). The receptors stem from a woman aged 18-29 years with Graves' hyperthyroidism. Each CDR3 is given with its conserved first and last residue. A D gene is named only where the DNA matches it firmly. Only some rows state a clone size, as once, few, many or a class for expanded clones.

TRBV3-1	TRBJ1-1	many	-	CASSQDFRENTEAFF	TGTGCCAGCAGCCAAGACTTCCGAGAGAACACTGAAGCTTTCTTT
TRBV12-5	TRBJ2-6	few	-	CASGLRGSGANVLTF	TGTGCTAGTGGTTTAAGAGGCTCTGGGGCCAACGTCCTGACTTTC
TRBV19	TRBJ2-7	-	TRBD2	CASSTGLAGVNEQYF	TGTGCCAGTAGTACTGGACTAGCGGGAGTCAATGAGCAGTACTTC
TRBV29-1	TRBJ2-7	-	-	CSLRPSYEQYF	TGCAGTTTAAGGCCCAGCTACGAGCAGTACTTC
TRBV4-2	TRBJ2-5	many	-	CASSQGHLPDSEETQYF	TGTGCCAGCAGCCAAGGTCACCTTCCGGACAGTGAAGAGACCCAGTACTTC
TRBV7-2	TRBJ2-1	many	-	CASSLKAEQFF	TGTGCCAGCAGCTTGAAGGCTGAGCAGTTCTTC
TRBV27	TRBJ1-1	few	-	CASKSFFFGTNTEAFF	TGTGCCAGCAAATCTTTTTTTTTTGGGACGAACACTGAAGCTTTCTTT
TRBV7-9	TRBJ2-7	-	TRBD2	CASSQQDGGFSYEQYF	TGTGCCAGCAGCCAACAGGACGGGGGGTTTTCTTACGAGCAGTACTTC
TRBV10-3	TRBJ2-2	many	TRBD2	CAIRWRERDNTGELFF	TGTGCCATCCGTTGGAGAGAGCGGGACAACACCGGGGAGCTGTTTTTT
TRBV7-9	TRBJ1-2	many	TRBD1	CASSLGDRAPGDGYTF	TGTGCCAGCAGCTTAGGGGACAGGGCCCCGGGGGATGGCTACACCTTC
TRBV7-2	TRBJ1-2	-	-	CASSLGPGVYGYTF	TGTGCCAGCAGCTTAGGCCCTGGAGTCTATGGCTACACCTTC
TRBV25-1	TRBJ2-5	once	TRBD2	CASTLAGETQYF	TGTGCCAGCACCCTAGCGGGAGAGACCCAGTACTTC
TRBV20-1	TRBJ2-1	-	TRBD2	CSASGRGDEQFF	TGCAGTGCTAGCGGGAGGGGAGATGAGCAGTTCTTC
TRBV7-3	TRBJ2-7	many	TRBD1	CASSYRQGHEQYF	TGTGCCAGCAGCTACCGACAGGGCCACGAGCAGTACTTC
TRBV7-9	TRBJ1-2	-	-	CASSLTDNYGYTF	TGTGCCAGCAGCTTGACAGACAACTATGGCTACACCTTC
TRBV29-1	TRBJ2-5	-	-	CSAVDSMRRETQYF	TGCAGCGCCGTCGACAGCATGCGTCGGGAGACCCAGTACTTC
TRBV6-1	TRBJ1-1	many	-	CASSEYPLDTEAFF	TGTGCCAGCAGTGAATATCCACTAGACACTGAAGCTTTCTTT
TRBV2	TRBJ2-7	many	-	CASAMDSSYEQYF	TGTGCCAGCGCCATGGACAGTTCCTACGAGCAGTACTTC
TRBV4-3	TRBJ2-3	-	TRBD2	CASSQDSGTSGSTDTQYF	TGCGCCAGCAGCCAAGATTCGGGGACTAGCGGGAGTACAGATACGCAGTATTTT
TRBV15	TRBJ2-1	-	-	CATSRAGRGGEQFF	TGTGCCACCAGCAGAGCCGGCAGGGGAGGTGAGCAGTTCTTC
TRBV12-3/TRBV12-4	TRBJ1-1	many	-	CASSFGRQTEAFF	TGTGCCAGCAGTTTCGGGAGACAGACTGAAGCTTTCTTT
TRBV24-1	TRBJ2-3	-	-	CATSDLGRDAQYF	TGTGCCACCAGTGATTTGGGGCGAGATGCGCAGTATTTT
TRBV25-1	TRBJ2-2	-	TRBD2	CASSANDGRARELFF	TGTGCCAGCAGTGCTAATGACGGGAGGGCCCGGGAGCTGTTTTTT
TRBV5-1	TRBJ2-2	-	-	CASSQGVYTGGLFF	TGCGCCAGCAGCCAAGGGGTGTACACCGGGGGGCTGTTTTTT
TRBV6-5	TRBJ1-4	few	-	CASSLHFGLDEKLFF	TGTGCCAGCAGTTTACATTTTGGGTTGGATGAAAAACTGTTTTTT
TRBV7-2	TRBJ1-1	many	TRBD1	CASSPDREVPEAFF	TGTGCCAGCAGCCCGGACAGGGAGGTACCTGAAGCTTTCTTT
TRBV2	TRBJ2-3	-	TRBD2	CATGGSFSTDTQYF	TGTGCCACGGGGGGGAGCTTTAGCACAGATACGCAGTATTTT
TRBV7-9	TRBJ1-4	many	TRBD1	CASSLGDRVNEKLFF	TGTGCCAGCAGCTTAGGGGACAGGGTGAATGAAAAACTGTTTTTT
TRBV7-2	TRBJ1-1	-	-	CASSLTRSSEAFF	TGTGCCAGCAGTTTAACCCGTAGCTCTGAAGCTTTCTTT
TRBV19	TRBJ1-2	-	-	CASSTRERYGYTF	TGTGCCAGTAGTACCCGGGAGCGCTATGGCTACACCTTC
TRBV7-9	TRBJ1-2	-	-	CASSLMGTISDYGYTF	TGTGCCAGCAGCTTAATGGGGACTATCTCTGACTATGGCTACACCTTC
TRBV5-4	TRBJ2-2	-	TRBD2	CASSYSGRAGGELFF	TGTGCCAGCAGCTATAGCGGGAGGGCCGGCGGGGAGCTGTTTTTT
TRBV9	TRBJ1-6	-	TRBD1	CASSLKDRGLGTPLHF	TGTGCCAGCAGCTTAAAGGACAGGGGACTAGGAACACCCCTCCACTTT
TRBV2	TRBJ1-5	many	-	CASSGTLGNQPQHF	TGTGCCAGCAGCGGGACATTAGGGAATCAGCCCCAGCATTTT
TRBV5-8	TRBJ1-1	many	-	CASSLAPLNTEAFF	TGTGCCAGCAGCTTGGCACCATTGAACACTGAAGCTTTCTTT
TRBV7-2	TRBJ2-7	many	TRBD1	CASSLTRDRGRYEQYF	TGTGCCAGCAGCTTAACCAGGGACAGGGGGAGGTACGAGCAGTACTTC
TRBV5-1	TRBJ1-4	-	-	CASSLPGARKKLFF	TGCGCCAGCAGCTTACCGGGGGCAAGGAAAAAACTGTTTTTT
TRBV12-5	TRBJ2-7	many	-	CASGSYRTGRDHEQYF	TGTGCTAGTGGTTCATACCGGACAGGGAGGGATCACGAGCAGTACTTC
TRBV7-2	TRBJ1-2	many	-	CASSLVRGENYGYTF	TGTGCCAGCAGCTTAGTTCGGGGAGAAAACTATGGCTACACCTTC
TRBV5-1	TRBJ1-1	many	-	CASSLGWGGVSTEAFF	TGCGCCAGCAGCTTGGGGTGGGGTGGGGTATCCACTGAAGCTTTCTTT
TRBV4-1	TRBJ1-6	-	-	CASSHMGAVNSPLHF	TGCGCCAGCAGCCATATGGGGGCAGTTAATTCACCCCTCCACTTT
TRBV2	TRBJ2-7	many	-	CASSRNYEQYF	TGTGCCAGCAGTCGAAACTACGAGCAGTACTTC
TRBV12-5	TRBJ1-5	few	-	CASGLVLGDSNQPQHF	TGTGCTAGTGGTTTGGTACTAGGGGATAGCAATCAGCCCCAGCATTTT
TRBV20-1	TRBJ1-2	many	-	CSARDVLGPVYGYTF	TGCAGTGCTAGAGATGTATTGGGGCCAGTCTATGGCTACACCTTC
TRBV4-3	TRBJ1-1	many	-	CASSQGNRGDEAFF	TGCGCCAGCAGCCAAGGGAATCGGGGAGATGAAGCTTTCTTT
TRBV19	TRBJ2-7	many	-	CASSPRLFGAYEQYF	TGTGCCAGTAGTCCGCGACTATTTGGTGCCTACGAGCAGTACTTC
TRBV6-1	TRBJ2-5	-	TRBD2	CASSKWTSAAETQYF	TGTGCCAGCAGTAAATGGACTAGCGCCGCGGAGACCCAGTACTTC
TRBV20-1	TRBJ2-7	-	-	CSAISGTAYEQYF	TGCAGTGCTATTAGCGGTACCGCCTACGAGCAGTACTTC
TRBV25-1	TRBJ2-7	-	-	CASSERLLGAYEQYF	TGTGCCAGCAGTGAACGCTTGCTGGGGGCCTACGAGCAGTACTTC
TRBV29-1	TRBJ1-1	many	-	CSAVGAEAFF	TGCAGCGCCGTGGGGGCTGAAGCTTTCTTT
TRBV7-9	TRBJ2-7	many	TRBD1	CASSLGTGTYLEQYF	TGTGCCAGCAGCTTAGGGACAGGCACCTACCTCGAGCAGTACTTC